The rows below give T cell receptor beta chains drawn from one sample of a study of neurological immune-mediated disorders. In TCRdb, the 5' RACE reads were re-called with MiXCR into one record per CDR3 protein. The profile covers over 45,000 distinct CDR3 sequences, with about 3.7% appearing a single time and 5.5% to 6.5% taken by the ten largest. Source material: PBMCs. These receptors were collected from a man aged 40-49 years with multiple sclerosis. Both conserved end residues are part of each CDR3. A D gene is named only where the DNA matches it firmly. Size is omitted from some rows. Given values are once, few, many or a class for expanded clones.

size	V	J	D	DNA	CDR3
.	TRBV13	TRBJ1-2	.	TGTGCCAGCAGCTTTCAACCCACTCGAAACTATGGCTACACCTTC	CASSFQPTRNYGYTF
many	TRBV12-3/TRBV12-4	TRBJ1-6	.	TGTGCCAGCAGTTTTCAGGGACATAATTCACCCCTCCACTTT	CASSFQGHNSPLHF
many	TRBV5-5	TRBJ2-2	.	TGTGCCAGCAGCTTGCTCTCTGCTGGGGAGCTGTTTTTT	CASSLLSAGELFF
many	TRBV5-1	TRBJ2-2	.	.	CASSSGTGGPGSCFF
many	TRBV9	TRBJ1-5	.	TGTGCCAGCAGCGACGGTGGCAATCAGCCCCAGCATTTT	CASSDGGNQPQHF
many	TRBV9	TRBJ2-3	TRBD1	TGTGCCAGCACCCCACCGGGACAGCCCACAGATACGCAGTATTTT	CASTPPGQPTDTQYF
many	TRBV20-1	TRBJ1-4	TRBD1	TGCAGTGCTTTCACAGGGGGAAATAATGAAAAACTGTTTTTT	CSAFTGGNNEKLFF
many	TRBV6-4	TRBJ2-6	.	TGTGCCAGCAGTGACGGGGGCTCTGGGGCCAACGTCCTGACTTTC	CASSDGGSGANVLTF
few	TRBV5-5	TRBJ2-3	.	TGTGCCAGCAGCTTGTATTCAGCAGATACGCAGTATTTT	CASSLYSADTQYF
many	TRBV6-5	TRBJ2-5	TRBD2	TGTGCCAGCAACGCCGGACTAGGGACGGAGACCCAGTACTTC	CASNAGLGTETQYF
many	TRBV5-6	TRBJ2-5	TRBD1	TGTGCCAGCAGCTCCAGGGGGCTTCAAGAGACCCAGTACTTC	CASSSRGLQETQYF
many	TRBV7-6	TRBJ1-5	.	TGTGCCAGCAGCTTAGAATCGTTTAGCAATCAGCCCCAGCATTTT	CASSLESFSNQPQHF
many	TRBV5-1	TRBJ2-3	TRBD2	TGCGCCAGCAGCCCGGCGGTAGCGGGGGGCACAGATACGCAGTATTTT	CASSPAVAGGTDTQYF
many	TRBV6-5	TRBJ2-7	.	TGTGCCAATGAGTACGGGGGGCGCTACGAGCAGTACTTC	CANEYGGRYEQYF
few	TRBV12-3/TRBV12-4	TRBJ1-5	.	TGTGCCAGCAGTTTTCGGGGTAATAGCAATCAGCCCCAGAATTTT	CASSFRGNSNQPQNF
many	TRBV12-3/TRBV12-4	TRBJ2-3	.	TGTGCCAGCAGTTTAGACAGGGAGAAAACGGCTAGCGTGACCTATACGCAGTATTTT	CASSLDREKTASVTYTQYF
many	TRBV3-1	TRBJ1-6	TRBD1	TGTGCCAGCAGCCAAGTGGGGACAGCGGATCCACCCCTCCACTTT	CASSQVGTADPPLHF
few	TRBV11-2	TRBJ1-5	TRBD1	TGTGCCAGCAGCCCCCAGACAGGGCCCCAGCCCCAGAATTTT	CASSPQTGPQPQNF
many	TRBV25-1	TRBJ2-1	.	TGTGCCAGCAATCCGTCAACGGGGGAGAATGAGCAGTTCTTC	CASNPSTGENEQFF
few	TRBV29-1	TRBJ2-3	.	TGCAGCGTTGAAGGCCAGGGGAAAGGCGCAGATACGCAGTATTTT	CSVEGQGKGADTQYF
many	TRBV14	TRBJ2-2	.	TGTGCCAGCAGCCAAGTTGGTACCGGGGAGCTGTTTTTT	CASSQVGTGELFF
many	TRBV7-9	TRBJ2-3	.	TGTGCCAGCAGCCCCCAGGGCACGCAGTATTTT	CASSPQGTQYF
many	TRBV5-1	TRBJ2-2	.	TGCGCCAGCAGCTTGGAGGTGGGGCTGGACACCGGGGAGCTGTTTTTT	CASSLEVGLDTGELFF
many	TRBV5-5	TRBJ1-2	.	TGTGCCAGCAGCTTTCTTCAGGACTACTATGGCTACACCTTC	CASSFLQDYYGYTF
many	TRBV20-1	TRBJ1-5	.	TGCAGTGCTAGCCCCCTCATCGACACGTATCAGCCCCAGCATTTT	CSASPLIDTYQPQHF
many	TRBV2	TRBJ1-5	TRBD1	TGTGCCAGCAGGTCCGGGACAGGGGGCAATCAGCCCCAGCATTTT	CASRSGTGGNQPQHF
many	TRBV28	TRBJ2-3	.	TGTGCCAGCAGTTTAATAGGCGGGTACAGCACAGATACGCAGTATTTT	CASSLIGGYSTDTQYF
many	TRBV27	TRBJ2-1	TRBD1	TGTGCCAGCAGTAGCAGGGGGCAGGGCAATGAGCAGTTCTTC	CASSSRGQGNEQFF
many	TRBV4-2	TRBJ2-2	TRBD2	TGTGCCAGCAGCCAAGAGCTCGGAGCGGGACTAGACACCGGGGAGCTGTTTTTT	CASSQELGAGLDTGELFF
many	TRBV12-3/TRBV12-4	TRBJ1-6	TRBD1	TGTGCCAGCAGTCCAGGGACAGGGGGTTCACCCCTCCACTTT	CASSPGTGGSPLHF
many	TRBV27	TRBJ2-1	.	TGTGCCAGCAGTTTCACAGGGTTCCATGAGCAGTTCTTC	CASSFTGFHEQFF
many	TRBV27	TRBJ1-4	.	TGTGCCAGCAGTTCCCGAAGGGTCGCAACTAATGAAAAACTGTTTTTT	CASSSRRVATNEKLFF
.	TRBV20-1	TRBJ2-1	.	TGCAGTGCTAGAGATTTAGCGTCCTACAATGAGCAGTTCTTC	CSARDLASYNEQFF
many	TRBV20-1	TRBJ2-1	TRBD2	TGCAGTGCCCGTGACGGGGGGGCGGTCGATGAGCAGTTCTTC	CSARDGGAVDEQFF
few	TRBV7-2	TRBJ2-1	.	TGTGCCAGCAGCTTAGGAAAGTCCAGGGGTGAGCAGTTCTTC	CASSLGKSRGEQFF
many	TRBV20-1	TRBJ1-4	.	TGCAGTGCTAGTTCACCACAGGGAAGGGAAAAACTGTTTTTT	CSASSPQGREKLFF
many	TRBV20-1	TRBJ2-2	TRBD2	TGCAGTGCTAGGGGTAGCGGGGGCCCCGCTAGCGGGGAGCTGTTTTTT	CSARGSGGPASGELFF
many	TRBV5-6	TRBJ2-5	.	TGTGCCAGCAGCTTGGTAATTGAAGAGACCCAGTACTTC	CASSLVIEETQYF
.	TRBV20-1	TRBJ2-3	.	TGCAGTGCTAGGATGGGGGCCCCTAGCACAGATACGCAGTATTTT	CSARMGAPSTDTQYF
many	TRBV5-1	TRBJ1-3	.	TGCGCCAGCAGCTTGTCCGGAAACACTGGAAACACCATATATTTT	CASSLSGNTGNTIYF
many	TRBV20-1	TRBJ2-5	TRBD2	TGCAGTGCTAATTACGGGACTAGCGAGACCCAGTACTTC	CSANYGTSETQYF
many	TRBV7-9	TRBJ2-7	.	TGTGCCAGCAGCCCGCACAGGGACGAGCAGTACTTC	CASSPHRDEQYF
many	TRBV25-1	TRBJ2-5	TRBD1	TGTGCCAGCAGTGAGAAGGGGGCGCGTGAGACCCAGTACTTC	CASSEKGARETQYF
many	TRBV3-1	TRBJ1-5	.	TGTGCCAGCAGCGCCGGGACATTCAGCGATATAGGTCAGCCCCAGCATTTT	CASSAGTFSDIGQPQHF
many	TRBV5-1	TRBJ1-1	TRBD1	TGCGCCAGCAGCCCGGGACAGGGGTGGGACACTGAAGCTTTCTTT	CASSPGQGWDTEAFF
many	TRBV27	TRBJ1-4	.	TGTGCCAGCAGTCTGCGGGGCGGTGGTTACGAAAAACTGTTTTTT	CASSLRGGGYEKLFF
many	TRBV7-9	TRBJ2-7	TRBD1	TGTGCCAGCAGCCGATCCGGACAGGATTCCTACGAGCAGTACTTC	CASSRSGQDSYEQYF
many	TRBV9	TRBJ1-4	TRBD1	TGTGCCAGCAGCATGGGACAGGGGAGAGGGGAAAAACTGTTTTTT	CASSMGQGRGEKLFF
many	TRBV5-1	TRBJ2-1	TRBD1	TGCGCCAGCAGCCAGACCGGGACAGCCTACAATGAGCAGTTCTTC	CASSQTGTAYNEQFF
many	TRBV20-1	TRBJ2-7	.	TGCAGTGCTAAGCCCACGGGATACTCCTACGAGCAGTACTTC	CSAKPTGYSYEQYF
many	TRBV6-6	TRBJ1-3	.	TGTGCCAGCAGCCTTAGCCGTAATTCTGGAAACACCATATATTTT	CASSLSRNSGNTIYF